Presented here are 8 T cell receptor beta chains from one specimen sequenced in a study of cytomegalovirus exposure and HLA in healthy donors. PCR involved 60 Vbeta and 13 Jbeta primers. The assay was immunoSEQ multiplex PCR, and TCRdb's table has in-frame clones only and misses some. The repertoire holds around 70,000 clones, with less than 80% as singletons. Sequencing used PBMCs. The receptors originated from a woman in her 40s in good health and CMV-seropositive.

V and J are TRBV18 and TRBJ2-1, with 15 bases fitting TRBD2. Per germline, CDR1 KGHSH and CDR2 LQKENI. The CDR3 has 18 amino acids. Trimming at V came to 0 bases and at J to 2 bases, leaving 2 bases not matched to a gene. The CDR3 is CASSPPGLAGGPYNEQFF. CDR3 bases: TGTGCCAGCTCACCACCGGGACTAGCGGGGGGACCCTACAATGAGCAGTTCTTC.

The gene calls are TRBV7-8 and TRBJ2-7; D not certain. CDR3 length equals 14 residues. The V end lost 2 bases, the J end lost 2 bases, and 10 bases lay between the germline ends. CDR1 and CDR2 from the germline V gene are SGHVS and FQNEAQ. The CDR3 loop reads CASSLKEFTYEQYF. CDR3 sequence (DNA): TGTGCCAGCAGCTTAAAGGAGTTTACCTACGAGCAGTACTTC.

Only one count was recorded for this clone. The chain couples TRBV27 to TRBJ2-7; 8 bases are a match to TRBD2. CDR3 size: 17 residues. Germline V CDR1 and CDR2: MNHEY, SMNVEV (reference sequence). With 4 bases clipped from V and 8 bases from J, the junction kept 19 bases outside the gene matches. DNA for the CDR3: TGTGCCAGCAGTTATCAGGGTAGCGGGGCATTCCTACTGAAGCAGTACTTC. Amino acid sequence: CASSYQGSGAFLLKQYF.

This chain uses TRBV6-5 with TRBJ2-3; D is perhaps TRBD2 (5 bases). V was pared by 6 bases and J by 4 bases, with 14 bases between. Germline V gene data show CDR1 as MNHEY and CDR2 as SVGAGI. The CDR3 totals 14 residues. This chain's CDR3 is CASRLGGIADTQYF. As DNA, the CDR3 is TGTGCCAGCAGATTAGGAGGAATCGCAGATACGCAGTATTTT.

J is TRBJ2-2 and V is TRBV28, with D maybe TRBD1 (6 bases). Germline V gene sequence: CDR1 MDHEN, CDR2 SYDVKM. Trimming left V 7 bases short and J 0 bases short, with 12 bases between. The CDR3 has 15 residues. The CDR3 sequence: CASTRTVANTGELFF. CDR3 DNA: TGTGCCAGCACCAGGACAGTCGCGAACACCGGGGAGCTGTTTTTT.

Only a few counts were recorded for this clone. DNA of the CDR3: TGTGCCAGCAGTTCCGGGGGTTTGGAGGGTGAAAAACTGTTTTTT. Translation gives CASSSGGLEGEKLFF. V is TRBV28 and J is TRBJ1-4, with D perhaps matching TRBD1 (5 bases). Per germline, CDR1 MDHEN and CDR2 SYDVKM. The V and J ends lost 4 bases and 7 bases respectively, with 16 bases between them. CDR3 length equals 15 residues.

This clone was observed a handful of times. V and J are TRBV21-1 and TRBJ1-5. TRBV21-1 is a known pseudogene. This CDR3 has 15 amino acids. For the CDR3, the DNA is TGTGCCAGCAGCAAGCGGGGGACCTGGAATCAGCCCCAGCATTTT. This codes for CASSKRGTWNQPQHF.

This clone was observed a handful of times. The V call is TRBV7-9, the J call TRBJ1-1, with 11 bases that match TRBD1. V shed 5 bases and J 4 bases; nucleotides not matched to a gene: 9. Germline CDR1 reads SEHNR; CDR2 reads FQNEAQ (reference sequence). The CDR3 spans 16 residues. CDR3 bases: TGTGCCAGCAGCCCCCGGACAGGGGGCGCCGGCACTGAAGCTTTCTTT. Protein product: CASSPRTGGAGTEAFF.